This T cell receptor beta chain comes out of a study of T cells in Graves' hyperthyroidism and ophthalmopathy. Study details: Peripheral blood specimens were obtained at initial diagnosis, prior to any treatment. General study results and limits: Ophthalmopathy and stable hyperthyroidism were separated by a 13 V-J model.

Germline V gene sequence: CDR1 SGHVS, CDR2 FNYEAQ. This CDR3 region has 15 residues. Trimming stripped 5 bases from V and 4 bases from J, with 15 bases between. Exclusions: uncontrolled infection, other autoimmune disease, pregnancy, lactation. Diagnostic assessment was based on clinical symptoms, serum thyroxine and TRAb, thyroid ultrasound and orbital computed tomography. Amplification targeted TCR beta CDR3 regions from RNA transcripts. The HTBI primer set served for first-round RT-PCR of the TCR CDR3. MiXCR, applied by TCRdb to the multiplex PCR reads, yields one record per CDR3 protein. Among roughly 61,000 distinct CDR3 sequences listed, approximately 50% were seen once. This clonotype was observed a handful of times. Its antigen is still unknown.

The origin of this receptor is a woman aged 55-70 years with Graves' ophthalmopathy. Material for sequencing was blood. The chain recombines TRBV7-6 with TRBJ2-1; TRBD2 might be the D (6 bases). CDR3 nucleotide sequence: TGTGCCAGCAGCCGGCAGGCGGGACCGTACAATGAGCAGTTCTTC. Translating it yields CASSRQAGPYNEQFF. Looking up the rest from reference TRBV7-6 and TRBJ2-1 gives the full variable domain: GAGVSQSPRYKVTKRGQDVALRCDPISGHVSLYWYRQALGQGPEFLTYFNYEAQQDKSGLPNDRFSAERPEGSISTLTIQRTEQRDSAMYRCASSRQAGPYNEQFFGPGTRLTVL.